The text below deals with one T cell receptor (beta chain). Its matching antigen is unknown. The sample comes from a study of cytomegalovirus exposure and HLA in healthy donors. Whole-study findings and limits: CMV serostatus was the sole immune exposure information available.

This CDR3 region has 15 residues. Germline V lookup: CDR1 LNHDA, CDR2 SQIVND (reference sequence). After removal of 6 bases from V and 5 bases from J, the junction contained 10 bases not matched to a gene. PCR used 60 Vbeta primers and 13 Jbeta primers. Some clones are missing from TCRdb's copy, which holds only in-frame ones; the method was immunoSEQ multiplex PCR. The sample comprises roughly 160,000 clones, almost 85% of which are singletons, and more than 0.85% rests with the top ten. This receptor was taken from a man aged 30 to 45 in good health and CMV-seronegative. The sample taken for sequencing was PBMCs. This sequence joins TRBV19 and TRBJ2-7; 10 positions match TRBD1. The CDR3 here is CASRRTGTGVNEQYF. The DNA of the CDR3 is TGTGCCAGTAGACGGACCGGGACAGGGGTGAACGAGCAGTACTTC.